Presented here are 22 T cell receptor beta chains from one specimen sequenced in a study of blood T cell repertoires in COVID-19. Measured with immunoSEQ multiplex PCR; TCRdb has only the in-frame clones, and not every one. Altogether 150,000 to 200,000 clones are present, around 77% being singletons, with the ten largest covering around 7%. Sequencing was carried out using peripheral blood. The receptors originated from an older man with active or convalescent COVID-19.

The gene calls are TRBV19 and TRBJ1-2; TRBD1 is a possible D gene (6 bases). Looked up from germline, CDR1 is LNHDA and CDR2 is SQIVND (reference sequence). The length of the CDR3 is 14 residues. Trimming pared 6 bases from V and 8 bases from J, leaving 19 bases between. Written as DNA, the CDR3 is TGTGCCAGTAGGACACTACAGGGTTTTAAGGGCTACACCTTC. Protein product: CASRTLQGFKGYTF.

The chain recombines TRBV5-1 with TRBJ2-1; maybe TRBD1 (5 bases). V was clipped by 0 bases and J by 9 bases, with 13 bases between them. Germline V gene lookup returns CDR1 SGHRS and CDR2 YFSETQ. The CDR3 length is 14 residues. The CDR3 nucleotides read TGCGCCAGCAGCTTGGTTCCAGGGTCGCGTGAGCAGTTCTTC. Amino acids: CASSLVPGSREQFF.

This chain uses TRBV24-1 with TRBJ2-5; D possibly corresponds to TRBD1 (7 bases). The length of the CDR3 is 16 residues. Germline V lookup: CDR1 KGHDR, CDR2 SFDVKD. Trimming removed 6 bases at V and 5 bases at J, with 21 bases between. This CDR3 is CATSPGETGASETQYF. CDR3 in DNA: TGTGCCACCAGTCCGGGGGAAACAGGGGCAAGCGAGACCCAGTACTTC.

The genes are TRBV30 and TRBJ2-1; 8 nucleotides agree with TRBD1. The V gene end was trimmed by 3 bases and the J gene end by 4 bases; junction bases not matched to a gene: 8. Germline lookup yields CDR1 GTSNPN and CDR2 SVGIG (reference sequence). The CDR3 is made up of 15 amino acids. The CDR3 region has the DNA TGTGCCTGGAGCCCGATGGGACAGGTGTACAATGAGCAGTTCTTC. Its protein product is CAWSPMGQVYNEQFF.

The V and J genes are TRBV30 and TRBJ1-2; 8 bases are shared with TRBD1. Germline lookup yields CDR1 GTSNPN and CDR2 SVGIG (reference sequence). J gave up 5 bases and V 0 bases, and 14 bases lay outside the gene matches. The CDR3 consists of 17 residues. CDR3 in amino acids: CAWSVSRTGIKGYGYTF. Written as DNA, the CDR3 is TGTGCCTGGAGTGTTTCGAGGACAGGGATAAAGGGTTATGGCTACACCTTC.

Only a few counts were recorded for this clone. V usage is TRBV10-3 and J usage is TRBJ1-3; D is ambiguous. Germline assignment: CDR1 ENHRY and CDR2 SYGVKD. Between the trimmed V and J ends, which lost 4 bases and 1 base, there was a span of 8 bases. The CDR3 has 14 residues. As DNA, the CDR3 is TGTGCCATCAGTGGTGAGCGATCTGGAAACACCATATATTTT. Its protein is CAISGERSGNTIYF.

This clone came up once. The chain links TRBV6-5 to TRBJ2-7, with D possibly matching TRBD1 (6 bases). The V gene lost 6 bases and the J gene lost 4 bases, with 19 bases spanning the gap. Germline-derived CDR1 and CDR2 are MNHEY and SVGAGI. The CDR3 sequence is 15 residues long. CDR3 in amino acids: CASRSSTGRSYEQYF. The DNA for the CDR3 is TGTGCCAGCAGATCTTCGACAGGCCGATCTTACGAGCAGTACTTC.

The rearrangement uses TRBV6-5 and TRBJ1-1; 8 bases are a match to TRBD1. V lost 3 bases and J lost 10; bases outside the gene matches: 7. The length of the CDR3 is 13 residues. Germline assignment: CDR1 MNHEY and CDR2 SVGAGI. CDR3 nucleotides: TGTGCCAGCAGTTATCAAGGACAGGGCAGAGCTTTCTTT. This gives the protein CASSYQGQGRAFF.

This chain joins TRBV18 and TRBJ1-2; 9 nucleotides align to TRBD1. Looked up from germline, CDR1 is KGHSH and CDR2 is LQKENI. The CDR3 is 14 amino acids. J was trimmed by 8 bases and V by 3 bases; bases with no gene match: 7. The DNA for the CDR3 is TGTGCCAGCTCACCTCCCGGGACAGGGAGAGGCTACACCTTC. It translates to CASSPPGTGRGYTF.

The chain has TRBV4-1 and TRBJ1-1, with 8 bases lining up with TRBD1. The V gene's germline CDR1 is MGHRA and CDR2 YSYEKL. The J segment lost 3 bases and the V segment lost 3 bases, leaving 6 bases of the junction unmatched. This CDR3 comprises 15 residues. CDR3 sequence reads: CASSHLLQGDTEAFF. CDR3 nucleotide sequence: TGCGCCAGCAGCCATTTGCTACAGGGGGACACTGAAGCTTTCTTT.

This clone was counted a few times. This chain links TRBV5-6 with TRBJ2-5; 10 bases line up with TRBD2. Germline V gene data show CDR1 as SGHDT and CDR2 as YYEEEE. This CDR3 spans 18 amino acids. V shed 4 bases and J 4 bases; nucleotides not matched to a gene: 16. CDR3 in amino acids: CASSPGILAGLIGETQYF. Here the CDR3 DNA reads TGTGCCAGCAGCCCTGGGATACTAGCGGGACTAATAGGAGAGACCCAGTACTTC.

The genes are TRBV7-6 and TRBJ2-3; maybe TRBD1 (5 bases). The CDR3 has 13 amino acids. V lost 5 bases and J lost 3, with 9 bases in between. Germline V gene lookup returns CDR1 SGHVS and CDR2 FNYEAQ. CDR3 protein: CASSKTATDTQYF. As DNA, the CDR3 is TGTGCCAGCAGCAAGACAGCGACAGATACGCAGTATTTT.

The chain carries TRBV30 and TRBJ1-2; 9 bases line up with TRBD1. The V gene end was trimmed by 3 bases and the J gene end by 7 bases; junction bases not matched to a gene: 6. This CDR3 has 13 residues. CDR1 GTSNPN and CDR2 SVGIG come from the germline V gene (reference sequence). The CDR3 protein is CAWRGQGGFGYTF. The CDR3 nucleotides read TGTGCCTGGAGGGGACAGGGAGGGTTTGGCTACACCTTC.

This clone was counted only a few times. V usage is TRBV7-2 and J usage is TRBJ1-5, with 10 bases identical to TRBD1. The V gene's germline CDR1 is SGHTA and CDR2 FQGNSA. V shed 3 bases and J 5 bases; nucleotides not matched to a gene: 1. The CDR3 is 14 residues long. CDR3 nucleotide sequence: TGTGCCAGCAGCTTCGACAGGGGGCATCAGCCCCAGCATTTT. It yields the protein CASSFDRGHQPQHF.

This chain links TRBV15 with TRBJ2-7, with TRBD1 matching over 8 bases. The CDR3 has 17 amino acids. Germline V gene sequence: CDR1 LNHNV, CDR2 YYDKDF (reference sequence). V trimming: 4 bases; J trimming: 2 bases; junction bases outside the gene matches: 13. CDR3 amino acids: CATSTKTGADLPYEQYF. In DNA form, the CDR3 reads TGTGCCACCAGCACCAAGACAGGGGCCGACCTTCCCTACGAGCAGTACTTC. The full variable domain, its missing parts supplied by reference TRBV15 and TRBJ2-7, is DAMVIQNPRYQVTQFGKPVTLSCSQTLNHNVMYWYQQKSSQAPKLLFHYYDKDFNNEADTPDNFQSRRPNTSFCFLDIRSPGLGDTAMYLCATSTKTGADLPYEQYFGPGTRLTVT.

Only a few counts were recorded for this clone. This rearrangement joins TRBV9 to TRBJ2-2; D call uncertain. CDR1 is SGDLS and CDR2 is YYNGEE in the germline V gene. Trimming took off 0 bases at V and 1 base at J, with 16 bases between the two ends. This CDR3 spans 18 amino acids. CDR3 in amino acids: CASSVDDQQPMNTGELFF. The DNA for the CDR3 is TGTGCCAGCAGCGTAGACGACCAACAGCCTATGAACACCGGGGAGCTGTTTTTT.

The chain has TRBV11-2 and TRBJ2-1; 9 nucleotides agree with TRBD2. The V gene end was trimmed by 5 bases and the J gene end by 0 bases; junction bases not matched to a gene: 5. In germline, CDR1 is SGHAT, CDR2 FQNNGV. CDR3 length: 16 amino acids. CDR3 nucleotide sequence: TGTGCCAGCAGCCTGAGCGGGGGGAGCTCCTACAATGAGCAGTTCTTC. As protein: CASSLSGGSSYNEQFF.

The rearrangement joins TRBV3-1 (or the pseudogene TRBV3-2) to TRBJ2-7; 9 nucleotides match TRBD2. Trimming took 0 bases from V and 7 from J; bases not matched to a gene: 13. The length of the CDR3 is 17 residues. Germline lookup yields CDR1 LGHDT and CDR2 YNNKEL (reference sequence). CDR3 sequence reads: CASSQDPSREGRFEQYF. CDR3 nucleotide sequence: TGTGCCAGCAGCCAAGATCCCTCGCGGGAGGGCCGTTTTGAGCAGTACTTC.

The V gene is TRBV12-3 or TRBV12-4, the J gene TRBJ2-7; D unresolved. Trimming pared 4 bases from V and 3 bases from J, leaving 4 bases between. The CDR3 consists of 11 residues. The CDR3 DNA follows: TGTGCCAGCAGTTCCAGCTACGAGCAGTACTTC. Amino acids: CASSSSYEQYF.

This clone occurred once. The rearrangement links TRBV18 to TRBJ1-6, with D maybe TRBD1 (5 bases). Germline V gene sequence: CDR1 KGHSH, CDR2 LQKENI. This CDR3 spans 15 amino acids. V was clipped by 5 bases and J by 3 bases, with 11 bases between them. CDR3 bases: TGTGCCAGCTCAATGGCGGGGGGCTATAATTCACCCCTCCACTTT. Amino acids: CASSMAGGYNSPLHF.

This chain connects TRBV5-1 to TRBJ2-7, with 7 nucleotides matching TRBD1. CDR1 is SGHRS, CDR2 YFSETQ, per germline. The ends lost 4 bases at V and 0 bases at J; junction bases unmatched: 4. The CDR3 covers 14 residues. For the CDR3, the DNA is TGCGCCAGCAGCCCGGGACAGAACTCCTACGAGCAGTACTTC. This gives the protein CASSPGQNSYEQYF.

This clone was seen a single time. The J gene is TRBJ2-5, the V gene TRBV5-5; 7 bases map to TRBD1. Per the germline V gene, CDR1 is SGHKS and CDR2 is YYEKEE (reference sequence). The ends lost 4 bases at V and 3 bases at J; junction bases unmatched: 3. This CDR3 spans 13 amino acids. The chain's CDR3 is CASSPQGKETQYF. The CDR3 nucleotides read TGTGCCAGCAGCCCACAGGGGAAAGAGACCCAGTACTTC.